Each of the 6 T cell receptor beta chains below was sequenced from the same sample in a study of blood T cell repertoires in COVID-19. TCRdb keeps only in-frame clones here, not all; method: immunoSEQ multiplex PCR. Among some 100,000 clones listed, 92% were seen once. Material for sequencing was peripheral blood. These receptors were taken from a man aged 70 or older with acute or convalescent COVID-19.

The chain couples TRBV19 to TRBJ1-2; 7 nucleotides align to TRBD1. The CDR3 has 15 amino acids. The V gene end was trimmed by 6 bases and the J gene end by 2 bases; junction bases not matched to a gene: 9. Looked up from germline, CDR1 is LNHDA and CDR2 is SQIVND (reference sequence). The CDR3, as DNA: TGTGCCAGTAGAACGACAGGGCTGAGGAACTATGGCTACACCTTC. It translates to CASRTTGLRNYGYTF.

The V and J genes are TRBV28 and TRBJ1-3, with 9 bases aligning to TRBD1. The junction had 6 bases not matched to a gene; V was cut back by 8 bases and J by 4 bases. Germline loops: CDR1 MDHEN, CDR2 SYDVKM. The CDR3 is made up of 14 amino acids. The CDR3 region is CASLDRGDGNTIYF. As DNA, the CDR3 is TGTGCCAGCCTGGACAGGGGAGACGGAAACACCATATATTTT.

This chain joins TRBV4-3 and TRBJ1-4; 9 nucleotides align to TRBD1. V lost 4 bases to trimming and J lost 6 bases; unmatched junction nucleotides: 15. CDR1 is LGHNA, CDR2 YSLEER, per germline. CDR3 size: 18 residues. The CDR3 DNA reads as TGCGCCAGCAGCCCCCATAGGGGGACAGGGATTTTTGATGAAAAACTGTTTTTT. Its translation is CASSPHRGTGIFDEKLFF.

The chain uses TRBV5-1 and TRBJ2-1; a weak D match, TRBD1 (6 bases). Germline CDR1 SGHRS, CDR2 YFSETQ. This CDR3 region has 14 residues. Trimming took 5 bases from V and 2 from J, leaving 11 bases between them. DNA of the CDR3: TGCGCCAGCAGTCCCGGACAGACCTACAATGAGCAGTTCTTC. Its translation: CASSPGQTYNEQFF.

The chain uses TRBV7-9 and TRBJ1-6, with D hard to call. Trimming cost V 4 bases and J 9 bases, with 7 bases left between them. This CDR3 is built from 12 residues. Germline assignment: CDR1 SEHNR and CDR2 FQNEAQ (reference sequence). The CDR3 coding sequence is TGTGCCAGCAGCTCTTCAGGTTCACCCCTCCACTTT. Protein sequence: CASSSSGSPLHF.

This chain uses TRBV5-8 with TRBJ1-4; TRBD1 matches at 10 bases. This CDR3 is built from 17 residues. J lost 3 bases, V lost 4 bases, and 9 bases had no gene match. The V gene's germline CDR1 is SGHTS and CDR2 YDEGEE. In DNA, the CDR3 is TGTGCCAGCAGCACGGGACAGGGGACTGGGGCTAATGAAAAACTGTTTTTT. The encoded protein is CASSTGQGTGANEKLFF.